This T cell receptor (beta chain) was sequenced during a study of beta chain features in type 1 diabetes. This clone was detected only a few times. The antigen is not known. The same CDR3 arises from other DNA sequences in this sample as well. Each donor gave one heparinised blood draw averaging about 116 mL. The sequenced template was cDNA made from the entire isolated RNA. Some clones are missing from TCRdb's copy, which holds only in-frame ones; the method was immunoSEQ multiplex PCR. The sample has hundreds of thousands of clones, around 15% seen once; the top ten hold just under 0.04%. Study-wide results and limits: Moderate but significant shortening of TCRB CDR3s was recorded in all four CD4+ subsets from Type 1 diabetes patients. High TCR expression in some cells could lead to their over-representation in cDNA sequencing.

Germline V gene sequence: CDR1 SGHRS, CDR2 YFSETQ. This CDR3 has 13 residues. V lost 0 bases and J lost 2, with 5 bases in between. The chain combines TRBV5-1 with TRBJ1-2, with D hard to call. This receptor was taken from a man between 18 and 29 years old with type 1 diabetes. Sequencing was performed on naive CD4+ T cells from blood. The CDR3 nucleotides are TGCGCCAGCAGCTTGGGGCAGAACTATGGCTACACCTTC. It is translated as CASSLGQNYGYTF.